The 16 T cell receptor beta chains in this list originate from one sample, sequenced in a study of blood T cell repertoires in COVID-19. TCRdb keeps only in-frame clones here, not all; method: immunoSEQ multiplex PCR. The table records more than 250,000 clones, 90% of them present only once. Material: PBMCs or T cells enriched from blood (not recorded which). These receptors were obtained from a young woman with acute COVID-19.

The rearrangement links TRBV10-3 to TRBJ2-1; possible D gene TRBD2, 6 bases. Trimming took off 2 bases at V and 6 bases at J, with 17 bases between the two ends. CDR3 length equals 16 residues. The germline V gene has CDR1 ENHRY and CDR2 SYGVKD. CDR3 loop: CAISEAGSGIPNEQFF. The CDR3 nucleotides read TGTGCCATCAGTGAGGCGGGGTCCGGTATACCCAATGAGCAGTTCTTC.

The chain couples TRBV25-1 to TRBJ2-7; TRBD1 matches 7 bases. CDR3 size: 13 residues. CDR1 and CDR2 from the germline V gene are MGHDK and SYGVNS. V shed 6 bases, J shed 4 bases, and the junction held 6 bases outside the gene matches. The DNA of the CDR3 is TGTGCCAGCAGCCGGGGACAGCCGTACGAGCAGTACTTC. This translates into CASSRGQPYEQYF.

V is TRBV2 and J is TRBJ2-7; a possible D gene is TRBD2 (6 bases). Between the trimmed V and J ends, which lost 11 bases and 0 bases, there was a span of 17 bases. The length of the CDR3 is 14 residues. Germline values: CDR1 SNHLY, CDR2 FYNNEI. The chain's CDR3 is CAVLLAGSSYEQYF. Here the CDR3 DNA reads TGTGCCGTCCTCTTGGCCGGGAGCTCCTACGAGCAGTACTTC.

The V and J genes are TRBV5-8 and TRBJ2-7; D unresolved. Germline V gene data show CDR1 as SGHTS and CDR2 as YDEGEE. The CDR3 extends over 13 amino acids. V was shortened by 1 base and J by 2 bases, with 7 bases between the two germline ends. CDR3 sequence reads: CASSLTLPYEQYF. The CDR3 nucleotides read TGTGCCAGCAGCTTGACCCTACCCTACGAGCAGTACTTC.

This sequence joins TRBV19 and TRBJ2-1; 8 nucleotides match TRBD2. The germline CDR1 and CDR2 sequences are LNHDA and SQIVND (reference sequence). The CDR3 has 16 amino acids. With V trimmed by 2 bases and J by 0 bases, 3 bases remained unmatched. CDR3 bases: TGTGCCAGTAGTATACTTAGCGGGGCCTCCTACAATGAGCAGTTCTTC. Translating it yields CASSILSGASYNEQFF. The full variable domain, in which reference TRBV19 and TRBJ2-1 provide the parts outside the CDR3, is DGGITQSPKYLFRKEGQNVTLSCEQNLNHDAMYWYRQDPGQGLRLIYYSQIVNDFQKGDIAEGYSVSREKKESFPLTVTSAQKNPTAFYLCASSILSGASYNEQFFGPGTRLTVL.

The chain recombines TRBV6-2 or TRBV6-3 with TRBJ2-7, with D possibly TRBD2 on 5 matching bases. V gave up 6 bases and J gave up 5 bases, with 14 bases separating them. The CDR3 length is 13 residues. Germline V gene sequence: CDR1 MNHEY, CDR2 SVGEGT. The CDR3: CASSPGGGNEQYF. In DNA form, the CDR3 reads TGTGCCAGCAGCCCAGGAGGTGGAAACGAGCAGTACTTC.

The rearrangement joins TRBV4-3 to TRBJ2-7; 8 nucleotides match TRBD1. The CDR3 sequence is 15 residues long. Losses at the gene ends were 0 bases for V and 5 bases for J; bases not matched to a gene: 6. CDR1 is LGHNA and CDR2 is YSLEER in the germline V gene. This CDR3 is CASSQDAGGIDEQYF. The DNA for the CDR3 is TGCGCCAGCAGCCAAGATGCAGGGGGCATAGACGAGCAGTACTTC.

The V call is TRBV27, the J call TRBJ1-1; tentatively, D is TRBD1 (6 bases). Between the trimmed V and J ends, which lost 3 bases and 3 bases, there was a span of 14 bases. CDR3 length: 15 residues. Germline assignment: CDR1 MNHEY and CDR2 SMNVEV (reference sequence). CDR3 DNA: TGTGCCAGCAGTTTCGCAGGAGGGGGGGACACTGAAGCTTTCTTT. Encoded protein: CASSFAGGGDTEAFF.

The chain recombines TRBV27 with TRBJ2-1, with 10 bases lining up with TRBD2. Germline assignment: CDR1 MNHEY and CDR2 SMNVEV (reference sequence). The CDR3 contains 17 residues. Trimming removed 6 bases from V and 4 bases from J; junction bases left unmatched: 12. The CDR3: CASSRREASGSYNEQFF. The CDR3 DNA reads TGTGCCAGCAGCCGACGGGAGGCTAGCGGGAGTTACAATGAGCAGTTCTTC.

The chain links TRBV7-2 to TRBJ2-2, with D perhaps matching TRBD2 (6 bases). V lost 4 bases, J lost 6 bases, and 18 bases lay in between. The CDR3 consists of 16 residues. Germline V gene sequence: CDR1 SGHTA, CDR2 FQGNSA. In nucleotides, the CDR3 is TGTGCCAGCAGCTGGAGGGTCAAGGGGCGCCCCGGGGAGCTGTTTTTT. This encodes CASSWRVKGRPGELFF.

This clone was detected only a few times. The chain is built from TRBV19 and TRBJ2-3, with TRBD2 matching 9 bases. After removal of 6 bases from V and 2 bases from J, the junction contained 9 bases not matched to a gene. The CDR3 runs to 16 residues. Germline CDR1 LNHDA, CDR2 SQIVND (reference sequence). CDR3 sequence (DNA): TGTGCCAGTAGCCAGACTAGCGGAAAATCCACAGATACGCAGTATTTT. The encoded protein is CASSQTSGKSTDTQYF.

The chain carries TRBV11-2 and TRBJ1-6; the D gene is possibly TRBD1 (6 bases). The V and J ends lost 3 bases and 7 bases respectively, with 7 bases between them. Germline assignment: CDR1 SGHAT and CDR2 FQNNGV. This CDR3 contains 13 residues. CDR3 in amino acids: CASSLGANSPLHF. CDR3 bases: TGTGCCAGCAGCTTGGGGGCCAATTCACCCCTCCACTTT.

The chain recombines TRBV2 with TRBJ1-4; D call uncertain. The germline V and J ends were trimmed by 11 bases and 8 bases, with 18 bases remaining between them. The CDR3 totals 13 residues. Per the germline V gene, CDR1 is SNHLY and CDR2 is FYNNEI. The DNA for the CDR3 is TGTGCCGTTACTCATTCCTTTCGGGAAAAACTGTTTTTT. Encoded protein: CAVTHSFREKLFF.

V and J are TRBV5-1 and TRBJ2-5; no reliable D call. Germline V gene sequence: CDR1 SGHRS, CDR2 YFSETQ. The CDR3 has 15 amino acids. V dropped 0 bases and J dropped 1 base, with 10 bases sitting between them. CDR3 coding DNA: TGCGCCAGCAGCTTGGTTTCGGGTTCCCAAGAGACCCAGTACTTC. It translates to CASSLVSGSQETQYF.

The chain combines TRBV13 with TRBJ2-1, with D possibly being TRBD2 (5 bases). The ends were cut back, 5 bases at V and 4 bases at J, with 30 bases in the middle. This CDR3 is built from 20 residues. The germline V gene has CDR1 PRHDT and CDR2 FYEKMQ (reference sequence). As DNA, the CDR3 is TGTGCCAGCAGCAAACGACTTACCGGGGTAGCGAACCATTCTTACAATGAGCAGTTCTTC. This translates into CASSKRLTGVANHSYNEQFF.

The chain links TRBV18 to TRBJ2-1, with unresolved D. The CDR3 sequence is 14 residues long. Germline values: CDR1 KGHSH, CDR2 LQKENI. Trimming left V 3 bases short and J 5 bases short, with 11 bases between. The CDR3: CASSPIWANNEQFF. In DNA, the CDR3 is TGTGCCAGCTCACCCATTTGGGCCAACAATGAGCAGTTCTTC. Full variable domain (outside the CDR3, taken from reference TRBV18 and TRBJ2-1): NAGVMQNPRHLVRRRGQEARLRCSPMKGHSHVYWYRQLPEEGLKFMVYLQKENIIDESGMPKERFSAEFPKEGPSILRIQQVVRGDSAAYFCASSPIWANNEQFFGPGTRLTVL.